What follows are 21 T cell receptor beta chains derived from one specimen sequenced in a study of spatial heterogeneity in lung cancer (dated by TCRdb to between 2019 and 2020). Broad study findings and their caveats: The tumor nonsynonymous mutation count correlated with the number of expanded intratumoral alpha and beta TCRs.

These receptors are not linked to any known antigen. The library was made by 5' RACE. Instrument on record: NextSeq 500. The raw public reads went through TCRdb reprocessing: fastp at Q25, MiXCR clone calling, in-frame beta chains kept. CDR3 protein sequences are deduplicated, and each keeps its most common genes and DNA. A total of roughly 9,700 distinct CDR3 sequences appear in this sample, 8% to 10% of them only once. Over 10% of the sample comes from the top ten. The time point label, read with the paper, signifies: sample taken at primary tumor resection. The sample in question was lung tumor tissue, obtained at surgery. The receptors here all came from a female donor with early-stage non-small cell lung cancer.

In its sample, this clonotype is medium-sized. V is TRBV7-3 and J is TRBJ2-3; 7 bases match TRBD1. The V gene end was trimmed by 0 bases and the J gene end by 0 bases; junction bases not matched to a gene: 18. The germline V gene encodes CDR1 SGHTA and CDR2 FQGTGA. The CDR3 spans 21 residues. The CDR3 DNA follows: TGTGCCAGCAGCTTAACGCAAACAGGGGCCCCTGATATACCGAGCACAGATACGCAGTATTTT. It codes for CASSLTQTGAPDIPSTDTQYF.

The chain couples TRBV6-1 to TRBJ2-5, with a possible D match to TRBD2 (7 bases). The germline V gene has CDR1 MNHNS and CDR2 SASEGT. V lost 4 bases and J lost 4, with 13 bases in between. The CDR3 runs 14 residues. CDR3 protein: CASSGGGPVETQYF. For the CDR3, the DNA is TGTGCCAGCAGTGGGGGGGGGCCCGTAGAGACCCAGTACTTC.

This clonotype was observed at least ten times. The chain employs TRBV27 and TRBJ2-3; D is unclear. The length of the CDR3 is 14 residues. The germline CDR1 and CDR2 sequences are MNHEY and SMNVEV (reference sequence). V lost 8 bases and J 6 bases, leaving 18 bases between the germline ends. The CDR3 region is CASAILLNMDTQYF. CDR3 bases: TGTGCCAGCGCCATTTTATTAAACATGGATACGCAGTATTTT.

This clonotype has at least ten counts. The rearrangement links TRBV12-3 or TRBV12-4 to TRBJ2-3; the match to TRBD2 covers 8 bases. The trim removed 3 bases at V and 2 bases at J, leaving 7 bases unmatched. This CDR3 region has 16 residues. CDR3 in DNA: TGTGCCAGCAGTTTCCCTAATAGCGGGGTCACAGATACGCAGTATTTT. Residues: CASSFPNSGVTDTQYF.

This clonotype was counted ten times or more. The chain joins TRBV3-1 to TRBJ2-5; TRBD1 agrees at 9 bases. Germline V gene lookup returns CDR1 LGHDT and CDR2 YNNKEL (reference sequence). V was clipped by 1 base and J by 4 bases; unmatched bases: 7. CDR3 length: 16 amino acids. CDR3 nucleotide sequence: TGTGCCAGCAGCCAAGCGACAGGGGGGTACCTAGAGACCCAGTACTTC. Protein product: CASSQATGGYLETQYF.

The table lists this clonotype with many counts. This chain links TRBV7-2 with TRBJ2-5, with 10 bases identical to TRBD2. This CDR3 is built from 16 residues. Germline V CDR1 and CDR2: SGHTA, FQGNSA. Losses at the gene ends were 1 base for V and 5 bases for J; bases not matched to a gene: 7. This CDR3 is CASSLVGSGGRETQYF. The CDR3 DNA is TGTGCCAGCAGCTTAGTCGGTAGCGGGGGGAGGGAGACCCAGTACTTC.

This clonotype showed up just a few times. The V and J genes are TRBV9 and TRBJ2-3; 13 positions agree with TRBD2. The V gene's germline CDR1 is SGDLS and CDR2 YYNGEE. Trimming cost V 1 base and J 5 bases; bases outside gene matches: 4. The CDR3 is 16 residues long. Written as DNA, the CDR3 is TGTGCCAGCAGCGTAACTAGCGGGGGGGCAGGAGATACGCAGTATTTT. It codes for CASSVTSGGAGDTQYF.

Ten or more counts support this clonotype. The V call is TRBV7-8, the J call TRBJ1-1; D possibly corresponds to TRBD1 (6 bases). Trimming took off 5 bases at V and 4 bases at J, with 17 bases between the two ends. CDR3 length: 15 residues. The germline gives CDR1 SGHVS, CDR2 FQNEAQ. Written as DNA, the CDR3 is TGTGCCAGCAGCACTAGAACAGGGATGAGCACTGAAGCTTTCTTT. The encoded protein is CASSTRTGMSTEAFF.

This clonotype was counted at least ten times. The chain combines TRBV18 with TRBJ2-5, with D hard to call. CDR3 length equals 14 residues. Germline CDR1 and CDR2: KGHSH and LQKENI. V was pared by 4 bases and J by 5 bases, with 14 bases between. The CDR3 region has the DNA TGTGCCAGCTCACAACTAAACGCGGTGGAGACCCAGTACTTC. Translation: CASSQLNAVETQYF.

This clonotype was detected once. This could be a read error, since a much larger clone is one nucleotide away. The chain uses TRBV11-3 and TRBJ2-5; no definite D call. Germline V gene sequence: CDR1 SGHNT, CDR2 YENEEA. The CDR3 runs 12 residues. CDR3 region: CANSLVEETQYF. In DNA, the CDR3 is TGTGCCAACAGCTTAGTTGAAGAGACCCAGTACTTC. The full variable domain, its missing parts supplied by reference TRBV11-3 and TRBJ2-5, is EAGVVQSPRYKIIEKKQPVAFWCNPISGHNTLYWYLQNLGQGPELLIRYENEEAVDDSQLPKDRFSAERLKGVDSTLKIQPAELGDSAVYLCANSLVEETQYFGPGTRLLVL.

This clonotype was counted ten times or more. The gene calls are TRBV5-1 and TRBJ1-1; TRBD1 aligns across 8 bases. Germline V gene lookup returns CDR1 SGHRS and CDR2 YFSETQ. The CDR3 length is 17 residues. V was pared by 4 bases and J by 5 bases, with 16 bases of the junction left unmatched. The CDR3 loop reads CASSPQQGARSGTEAFF. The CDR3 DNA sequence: TGCGCCAGCAGCCCTCAGCAGGGGGCTCGATCGGGGACTGAAGCTTTCTTT.

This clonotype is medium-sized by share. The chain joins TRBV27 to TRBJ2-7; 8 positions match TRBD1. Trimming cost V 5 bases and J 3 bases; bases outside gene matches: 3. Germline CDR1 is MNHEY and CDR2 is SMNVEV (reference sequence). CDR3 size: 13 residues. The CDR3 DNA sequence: TGTGCCAGCAGTAAGACAGGGGTCTACGAGCAGTACTTC. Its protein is CASSKTGVYEQYF.

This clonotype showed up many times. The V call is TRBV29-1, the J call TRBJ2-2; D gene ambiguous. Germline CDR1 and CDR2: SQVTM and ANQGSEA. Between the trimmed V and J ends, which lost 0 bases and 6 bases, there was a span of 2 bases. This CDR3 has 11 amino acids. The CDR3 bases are TGCAGCGTTGAAGACCCCGGGGAGCTGTTTTTT. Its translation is CSVEDPGELFF.

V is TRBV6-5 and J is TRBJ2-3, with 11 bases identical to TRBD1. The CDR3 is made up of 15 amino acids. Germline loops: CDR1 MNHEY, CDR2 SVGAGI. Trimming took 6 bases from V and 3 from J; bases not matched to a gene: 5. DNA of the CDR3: TGTGCCAGCAGCCCGGGACAGGGGGTTACAGATACGCAGTATTTT. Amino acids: CASSPGQGVTDTQYF.

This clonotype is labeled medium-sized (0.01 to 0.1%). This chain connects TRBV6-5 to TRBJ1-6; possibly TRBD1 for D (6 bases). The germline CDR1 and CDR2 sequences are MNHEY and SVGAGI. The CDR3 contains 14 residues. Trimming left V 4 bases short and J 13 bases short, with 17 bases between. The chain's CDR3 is CASSSQQGIGPLHF. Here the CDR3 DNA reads TGTGCCAGCAGTTCTCAACAGGGTATTGGGCCCCTCCACTTT.

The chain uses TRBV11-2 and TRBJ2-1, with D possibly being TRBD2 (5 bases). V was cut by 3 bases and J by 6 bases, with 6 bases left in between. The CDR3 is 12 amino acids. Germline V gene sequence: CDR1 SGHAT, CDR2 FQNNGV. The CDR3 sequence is CASSFAGNEQFF. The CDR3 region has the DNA TGTGCCAGCAGCTTTGCGGGCAATGAGCAGTTCTTC.

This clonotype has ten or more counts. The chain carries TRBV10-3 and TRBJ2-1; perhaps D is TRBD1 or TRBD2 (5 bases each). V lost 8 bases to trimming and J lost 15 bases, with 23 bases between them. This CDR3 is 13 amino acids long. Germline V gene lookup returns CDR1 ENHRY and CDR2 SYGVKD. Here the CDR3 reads CAILASNRDGWFF. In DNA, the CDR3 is TGTGCCATCCTAGCTAGCAACCGGGACGGCTGGTTCTTC.

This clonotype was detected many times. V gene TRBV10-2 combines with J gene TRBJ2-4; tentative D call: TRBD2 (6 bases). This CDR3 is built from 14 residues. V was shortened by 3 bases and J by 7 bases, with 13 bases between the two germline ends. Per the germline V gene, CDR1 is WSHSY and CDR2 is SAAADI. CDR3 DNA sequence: TGCGCCAGCAGTGACGGGACTGGGATTAACATTCAGTACTTC. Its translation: CASSDGTGINIQYF.

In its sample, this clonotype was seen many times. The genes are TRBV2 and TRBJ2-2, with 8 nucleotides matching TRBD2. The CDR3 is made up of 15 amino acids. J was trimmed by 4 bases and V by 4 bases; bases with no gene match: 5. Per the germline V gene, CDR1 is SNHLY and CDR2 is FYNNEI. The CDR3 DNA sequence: TGTGCCAGCAGTGTTGTAGCGGGACCCACCGGGGAGCTGTTTTTT. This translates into CASSVVAGPTGELFF.

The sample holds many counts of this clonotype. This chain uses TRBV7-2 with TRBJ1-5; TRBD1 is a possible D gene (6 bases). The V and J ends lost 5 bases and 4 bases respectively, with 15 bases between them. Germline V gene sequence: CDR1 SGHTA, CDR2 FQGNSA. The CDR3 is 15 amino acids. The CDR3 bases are TGTGCCAGCAGCCAACAGGGCCAAGCGAATCAGCCCCAGCATTTT. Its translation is CASSQQGQANQPQHF.

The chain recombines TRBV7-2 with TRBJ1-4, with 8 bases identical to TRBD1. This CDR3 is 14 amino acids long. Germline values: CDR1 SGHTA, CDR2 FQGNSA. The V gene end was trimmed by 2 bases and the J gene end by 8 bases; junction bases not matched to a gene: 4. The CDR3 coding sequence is TGTGCCAGCAGCTTACGGACAGGGAACGAAAAACTGTTTTTT. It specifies CASSLRTGNEKLFF.